What follows are 14 T cell receptor beta chains derived from one specimen sequenced in a study of radiation and T cells in renal cell carcinoma. Time point defined: blood 2 weeks post-SBRT. Treatment indicated: 15 Gy SBRT to primary tumor, nephrectomy 4 weeks later. Clones were sequenced by immunoSEQ multiplex PCR, and TCRdb holds only the in-frame ones, with some missing. The table lists some 150,000 clones, over 80% of them singletons, with approximately 13% in the top ten. Sequences were derived from blood, sampled from a patient whose treatment included radiotherapy and nephrectomy. Receptors originate from a woman between 50 and 59 years old with renal cell carcinoma.

The gene calls are TRBV15 and TRBJ1-5; D possibly corresponds to TRBD1 (5 bases). The length of the CDR3 is 13 residues. Trimming removed 11 bases at V and 1 base at J, with 12 bases between. Germline values: CDR1 LNHNV, CDR2 YYDKDF (reference sequence). CDR3 amino acids: CASQGQSNQPQHF. CDR3 in DNA: TGTGCCTCCCAGGGCCAGAGCAATCAGCCCCAGCATTTT.

The rearrangement links TRBV27 to TRBJ2-7; 7 positions agree with TRBD1. V dropped 6 bases and J dropped 3; count of bases not matched to a gene: 8. Germline loops: CDR1 MNHEY, CDR2 SMNVEV (reference sequence). The CDR3 spans 14 residues. This chain's CDR3 is CASRPGTEYYEQYF. CDR3 coding DNA: TGTGCCAGCAGGCCCGGGACAGAGTACTACGAGCAGTACTTC.

This rearrangement joins TRBV11-2 to TRBJ2-1; D gene ambiguous. The CDR3 extends over 17 amino acids. Germline V CDR1 and CDR2: SGHAT, FQNNGV. V gave up 2 bases and J gave up 3 bases, with 17 bases separating them. The CDR3 spells CASSLRPLTLDYNEQFF. The CDR3, as DNA: TGTGCCAGCAGCTTAAGACCTTTGACTCTTGACTACAATGAGCAGTTCTTC.

CDR3 bases: TGCGCCAGCAGCCAAGTAGCAGGGAATCCTTTCGAAAAACTGTTTTTT. It specifies CASSQVAGNPFEKLFF. The J gene is TRBJ1-4, the V gene TRBV4-1, with a possible D match to TRBD1 (5 bases). With 1 base removed from V and 8 bases from J, the gap between germline ends came to 17 bases. CDR1 is MGHRA and CDR2 is YSYEKL in the germline V gene. The CDR3 covers 16 residues.

The J gene is TRBJ2-5, the V gene TRBV5-4, with 11 bases aligning to TRBD2. CDR1 is SGHNT, CDR2 YYREEE, per germline (reference sequence). The trim removed 10 bases at V and 2 bases at J, leaving 7 bases unmatched. CDR3 length: 14 residues. The CDR3 protein is CAGSLAGVQETQYF. The CDR3 DNA is TGTGCCGGATCACTAGCGGGGGTACAAGAGACCCAGTACTTC. Filled out from reference TRBV5-4 and TRBJ2-5, the complete variable domain reads ETGVTQSPTHLIKTRGQQVTLRCSSQSGHNTVSWYQQALGQGPQFIFQYYREEENGRGNFPPRFSGLQFPNYSSELNVNALELDDSALYLCAGSLAGVQETQYFGPGTRLLVL.

The chain employs TRBV10-3 and TRBJ2-7; 10 nucleotides line up with TRBD2. CDR1 is ENHRY, CDR2 SYGVKD, per germline. Losses at the gene ends were 5 bases for V and 4 bases for J; bases not matched to a gene: 5. The CDR3 runs 14 residues. For the CDR3, the DNA is TGTGCCATCAGTAGCCCTAGCGGGAGTTACGAGCAGTACTTC. It specifies CAISSPSGSYEQYF.

The table lists this clone with a few counts. This chain links TRBV6-1 with TRBJ1-5, with D perhaps TRBD1 (5 bases). The germline V and J ends were trimmed by 6 bases and 7 bases, with 16 bases remaining between them. This CDR3 spans 14 amino acids. Germline V lookup: CDR1 MNHNS, CDR2 SASEGT. The CDR3 loop reads CASRIDRLRQPQHF. Written as DNA, the CDR3 is TGTGCCAGCAGGATAGACAGATTAAGGCAGCCCCAGCATTTT.

This clone is a singleton in its sample. The V gene is TRBV2, the J gene TRBJ1-2, with D possibly matching TRBD1 (6 bases). CDR1 is SNHLY, CDR2 FYNNEI, per germline. This CDR3 has 13 amino acids. V was shortened by 2 bases and J by 6 bases, with 10 bases between the two germline ends. The CDR3 is CASSEQGLDGYTF. The DNA for the CDR3 is TGTGCCAGCAGTGAACAGGGGCTAGATGGCTACACCTTC.

The J gene is TRBJ2-3, the V gene TRBV18, with a tentative D call TRBD2 (7 bases). Trimming took 11 bases from V and 4 from J, leaving 22 bases between them. The CDR3 runs 15 residues. The germline V gene has CDR1 KGHSH and CDR2 LQKENI. In nucleotides, the CDR3 is TGTGCCTCTTCGCAGGGGACGGGGGGAGCAGATACGCAGTATTTT. Translation: CASSQGTGGADTQYF.

The chain recombines TRBV15 with TRBJ2-3, with D possibly being TRBD2 (6 bases). V was shortened by 0 bases and J by 7 bases, with 17 bases between the two germline ends. The CDR3 totals 16 residues. Germline CDR1 LNHNV, CDR2 YYDKDF (reference sequence). CDR3 DNA: TGTGCCACCAGCAGAGATCTGGCGGGGCGATCTCATACGCAGTATTTT. Protein sequence: CATSRDLAGRSHTQYF. Full variable domain (remainder filled in from reference TRBV15 and TRBJ2-3): DAMVIQNPRYQVTQFGKPVTLSCSQTLNHNVMYWYQQKSSQAPKLLFHYYDKDFNNEADTPDNFQSRRPNTSFCFLDIRSPGLGDTAMYLCATSRDLAGRSHTQYFGPGTRLTVL.

The chain joins TRBV7-6 to TRBJ1-1; no clear D gene. The ends were cut back, 3 bases at V and 2 bases at J, with 7 bases in the middle. CDR3 length equals 13 residues. Germline lookup yields CDR1 SGHVS and CDR2 FNYEAQ. The CDR3 region is CASSLWENTEAFF. For the CDR3, the DNA is TGTGCCAGCAGCTTGTGGGAAAACACTGAAGCTTTCTTT.

The chain employs TRBV9 and TRBJ1-1; TRBD1 agrees at 8 bases. V was pared by 4 bases and J by 6 bases, with 8 bases of the junction left unmatched. CDR1 is SGDLS, CDR2 YYNGEE, per germline. The CDR3 is made up of 14 amino acids. The DNA for the CDR3 is TGTGCCAGCAGCTTCCAGGGGGCGGCTGCTGAAGCTTTCTTT. Protein: CASSFQGAAAEAFF.

The J gene is TRBJ2-5, the V gene TRBV18; possibly TRBD2 for D (5 bases). Trimming removed 6 bases from V and 1 base from J, with 9 bases in between. Germline V lookup: CDR1 KGHSH, CDR2 LQKENI. The CDR3 has 13 residues. The CDR3 is CASSTGFQETQYF. The CDR3 DNA sequence: TGTGCCAGCTCGACGGGGTTCCAAGAGACCCAGTACTTC.

Remarks on this clone: One end of the junction fails to match germline, which may point to a read error. The chain carries TRBV7-7 and TRBJ2-1, with a weak D call TRBD2 (6 bases). Per the germline V gene, CDR1 is SSHAT and CDR2 is FNYEAQ (reference sequence). The CDR3 is 15 residues long. The CDR3 loop reads CASSFGGSAYNEQFF. The CDR3 coding sequence is TGTGCTAGCAGCTTCGGGGGAAGTGCATACAATGAGCAGTTCTTC.